The 26 T cell receptor beta chains presented below share a single source sample, sequenced in a study of T cell repertoires and HLA-DP antigens. Sequenced by immunoSEQ multiplex PCR; TCRdb stores in-frame clones only, minus some. The sample consists of roughly 120,000 clones, about 92% of them appearing once. The antigens these receptors bind are not known. The specimen sequenced was CD4+ T cells from PBMCs. Source of these receptors: a woman in her late teens or twenties in good health and CMV-seronegative.

V and J are TRBV2 and TRBJ1-1; 7 bases match TRBD1. The ends lost 2 bases at V and 13 bases at J; junction bases unmatched: 10. The CDR3 consists of 13 residues. Per the germline V gene, CDR1 is SNHLY and CDR2 is FYNNEI. CDR3 sequence: CASSEKRTGRCFF. The CDR3 DNA reads TGTGCCAGCAGTGAAAAGAGGACAGGACGGTGTTTCTTT.

This clone has a single count. V and J are TRBV4-2 and TRBJ2-7; TRBD2 matches 12 bases. The CDR3 contains 15 residues. The germline V gene encodes CDR1 LGHNA and CDR2 YNFKEQ. Trimming removed 4 bases from V and 5 bases from J; junction bases left unmatched: 6. CDR3 sequence: CASSRRLAGAHEQYF. The CDR3 DNA follows: TGTGCCAGCAGCCGAAGACTAGCGGGAGCCCACGAGCAGTACTTC.

The rearrangement joins TRBV28 to TRBJ1-1; D may be TRBD1 (5 bases). Trimming removed 1 base from V and 0 bases from J, with 9 bases in between. Germline CDR1 and CDR2: MDHEN and SYDVKM. This CDR3 has 15 residues. In DNA, the CDR3 is TGTGCCAGCAGTTTATTCCCAGGGCTGAACACTGAAGCTTTCTTT. Translated, it gives CASSLFPGLNTEAFF.

V is TRBV28 and J is TRBJ1-5, with D unresolved. This CDR3 region has 14 residues. Trimming cost V 1 base and J 5 bases, with 9 bases left between them. Germline CDR1 MDHEN, CDR2 SYDVKM. CDR3 DNA: TGTGCCAGCAGTTTATCTACAAACCATCAGCCCCAGCATTTT. This gives the protein CASSLSTNHQPQHF.

V usage is TRBV5-8 and J usage is TRBJ1-1; 8 bases fit TRBD1. This CDR3 comprises 17 residues. CDR1 is SGHTS and CDR2 is YDEGEE in the germline V gene. Losses at the gene ends were 1 base for V and 3 bases for J; bases not matched to a gene: 11. The DNA of the CDR3 is TGTGCCAGCAGCTTGCCCGGGCAGGGGGCTGAGGACACTGAAGCTTTCTTT. Protein: CASSLPGQGAEDTEAFF.

The chain links TRBV5-4 to TRBJ2-3, with 10 bases aligning to TRBD1. Germline-derived CDR1 and CDR2 are SGHNT and YYREEE (reference sequence). This CDR3 has 14 amino acids. The V and J ends lost 5 bases and 5 bases, in that order; junction bases with no gene match: 5. CDR3 nucleotide sequence: TGTGCCAGCAGTTCCGGGACAGGGGTAGATACGCAGTATTTT. Encoded protein: CASSSGTGVDTQYF.

The chain uses TRBV6-6 and TRBJ2-7; 8 positions agree with TRBD1. The CDR3 has 15 amino acids. The J segment lost 0 bases and the V segment lost 0 bases, leaving 1 base of the junction unmatched. Germline CDR1 and CDR2: MNHNY and SVGAGI (reference sequence). The CDR3 region is CASSYSQGVSYEQYV. CDR3 coding DNA: TGTGCCAGCAGTTACTCACAGGGGGTCTCCTACGAGCAGTACGTC.

The chain joins TRBV6-1 to TRBJ1-5, with a tentative D call TRBD1 (5 bases). CDR1 and CDR2 (germline): MNHNS, SASEGT. The CDR3 spans 14 residues. Trimming removed 1 base at V and 6 bases at J, with 10 bases between. The DNA for the CDR3 is TGTGCCAGCAGTGAAGGCGGGGGACCTCAGCCCCAGCATTTT. This codes for CASSEGGGPQPQHF.

The chain joins TRBV27 to TRBJ1-4; a possible D gene is TRBD1 (6 bases). The CDR3 loop spans 14 amino acids. Germline CDR1 is MNHEY and CDR2 is SMNVEV (reference sequence). V lost 5 bases to trimming and J lost 8 bases, with 15 bases between them. CDR3 sequence (DNA): TGTGCCAGCAGTACCAGGGGCGAAGGGGAAAAACTGTTTTTT. This encodes CASSTRGEGEKLFF.

The chain has TRBV7-3 and TRBJ1-3; D is possibly TRBD1 (5 bases). Trimming left V 0 bases short and J 2 bases short, with 14 bases between. There are 17 residues in the CDR3. Germline lookup yields CDR1 SGHTA and CDR2 FQGTGA. CDR3 in amino acids: CASSLTGIRETGNTIYF. The CDR3 DNA is TGTGCCAGCAGCTTAACGGGTATCAGGGAAACTGGAAACACCATATATTTT.

The chain employs TRBV7-3 and TRBJ2-1; D is uncertain. V was cut by 5 bases and J by 5 bases, with 10 bases left in between. CDR1 is SGHTA and CDR2 is FQGTGA in the germline V gene. The CDR3 has 13 residues. The CDR3 spells CASSRGGNNEQFF. The CDR3, as DNA: TGTGCCAGCAGCCGAGGCGGAAACAATGAGCAGTTCTTC.

The chain links TRBV10-2 to TRBJ1-5; D gene ambiguous. V was pared by 1 base and J by 5 bases, with 9 bases between. The CDR3 length is 14 residues. The germline V gene encodes CDR1 WSHSY and CDR2 SAAADI. The CDR3 coding sequence is TGCGCCAGCAGTGAGTTTGCGCAGGATCAGCCCCAGCATTTT. Protein sequence: CASSEFAQDQPQHF.

In this sample, this clone turned up once. This sequence joins TRBV5-1 and TRBJ2-7; TRBD2 agrees at 9 bases. The V gene end was trimmed by 2 bases and the J gene end by 0 bases; junction bases not matched to a gene: 3. There are 15 residues in the CDR3. CDR1 and CDR2 from the germline V gene are SGHRS and YFSETQ. The CDR3 bases are TGCGCCAGCAGCTTTGTAGCGGGAGCCTCCTACGAGCAGTACTTC. Its protein is CASSFVAGASYEQYF.

This chain uses TRBV10-3 with TRBJ2-7; 7 bases are a match to TRBD1. The length of the CDR3 is 14 residues. The V gene end was trimmed by 10 bases and the J gene end by 1 base; junction bases not matched to a gene: 10. CDR1 is ENHRY and CDR2 is SYGVKD in the germline V gene. The CDR3 sequence: CATLARQGSYEQYF. CDR3 bases: TGTGCCACACTCGCGAGACAGGGTTCCTACGAGCAGTACTTC.

The V gene is TRBV6-1, the J gene TRBJ1-1; D may be TRBD1 (5 bases). The length of the CDR3 is 12 residues. Trimming pared 4 bases from V and 12 bases from J, leaving 15 bases between. Germline V gene sequence: CDR1 MNHNS, CDR2 SASEGT. CDR3 protein: CASSGARRQTFF. As DNA, the CDR3 is TGTGCCAGCAGTGGGGCGCGAAGACAGACTTTCTTT.

The chain employs TRBV27 and TRBJ2-3, with TRBD2 identical over 11 bases. The CDR3 sequence is 17 residues long. The germline V gene encodes CDR1 MNHEY and CDR2 SMNVEV (reference sequence). With V trimmed by 3 bases and J by 5 bases, 10 bases remained unmatched. The CDR3 region is CASSFRGSGRGEDTQYF. The CDR3, as DNA: TGTGCCAGCAGTTTCAGGGGTAGCGGGAGGGGGGAAGATACGCAGTATTTT.

This chain uses TRBV27 with TRBJ2-6; no reliable D call. V was shortened by 0 bases and J by 0 bases, with 3 bases between the two germline ends. The germline CDR1 and CDR2 sequences are MNHEY and SMNVEV (reference sequence). There are 15 residues in the CDR3. The CDR3 region has the DNA TGTGCCAGCAGTTTATCGCACTCTGGGGCCAACGTCCTGACTTTC. Translated: CASSLSHSGANVLTF.

This chain joins TRBV6-8 and TRBJ2-7; tentatively, D is TRBD1 or TRBD2 (5 bases each). V lost 2 bases, J lost 1 base, and 21 bases lay in between. CDR3 size: 18 residues. Per germline, CDR1 MNHGY and CDR2 SAAAGT. Here the CDR3 DNA reads TGTGCCAGCAGTTACAACACACAGTCGGGGCGGAGATCCTACGAGCAGTACGTC. This translates into CASSYNTQSGRRSYEQYV.

The rearrangement links TRBV18 to TRBJ2-7; 7 positions match TRBD1. V shed 1 base and J 2 bases; nucleotides not matched to a gene: 2. CDR3 length equals 14 residues. In germline, CDR1 is KGHSH, CDR2 LQKENI. The CDR3 region is CASSPRGTAYEQYV. The CDR3 region has the DNA TGTGCCAGCTCACCACGGGGGACAGCCTACGAGCAGTACGTC.

The gene calls are TRBV4-1 and TRBJ2-2, with 10 bases fitting TRBD1. CDR3 length: 16 amino acids. Trimming took 0 bases from V and 5 from J; bases not matched to a gene: 3. Germline V gene lookup returns CDR1 MGHRA and CDR2 YSYEKL. CDR3 region: CASSQDTGQGTGELFF. The CDR3 DNA follows: TGCGCCAGCAGCCAAGATACGGGACAGGGGACCGGGGAGCTGTTTTTT.

The chain has TRBV4-1 and TRBJ2-5; perhaps D is TRBD1 or TRBD2 (7 bases each). CDR1 and CDR2 (germline): MGHRA, YSYEKL. V shed 3 bases and J shed 9 bases, with 26 bases lying between them. This CDR3 has 17 amino acids. The CDR3 sequence is CASSHGEAGGRVVAQYF. For the CDR3, the DNA is TGCGCCAGCAGCCACGGAGAGGCAGGGGGGAGGGTGGTGGCCCAGTACTTC.

The V call is TRBV19, the J call TRBJ1-4; D ambiguous. The V end lost 5 bases, the J end lost 10 bases, and 8 bases lay between the germline ends. This CDR3 spans 11 amino acids. The germline CDR1 and CDR2 sequences are LNHDA and SQIVND (reference sequence). Here the CDR3 DNA reads TGTGCCAGTAGTCCAGGATTAAAACTGTTTTTT. It encodes CASSPGLKLFF.

The chain joins TRBV6-6 to TRBJ2-7, with D uncertain. Germline V lookup: CDR1 MNHNY, CDR2 SVGAGI (reference sequence). The CDR3 has 14 amino acids. Trimming stripped 2 bases from V and 5 bases from J, with 13 bases between. CDR3 sequence reads: CASSYSQVVDEQYF. CDR3 DNA sequence: TGTGCCAGCAGTTACAGCCAGGTCGTGGACGAGCAGTACTTC.

The chain carries TRBV2 and TRBJ1-1, with D perhaps TRBD1 (5 bases). The CDR3 contains 13 residues. Trimming pared 7 bases from V and 0 bases from J, leaving 9 bases between. CDR1 SNHLY and CDR2 FYNNEI come from the germline V gene. The CDR3 sequence: CASIQGLNTEAFF. The CDR3 nucleotides are TGTGCCAGCATCCAGGGATTGAACACTGAAGCTTTCTTT.

The chain is built from TRBV9 and TRBJ2-1, with 10 nucleotides matching TRBD2. Germline V lookup: CDR1 SGDLS, CDR2 YYNGEE. The length of the CDR3 is 14 residues. Losses at the gene ends were 2 bases for V and 7 bases for J; bases not matched to a gene: 3. CDR3 amino acids: CASSVSSGSNEQFF. The CDR3 DNA is TGTGCCAGCAGCGTGTCTAGCGGGAGTAATGAGCAGTTCTTC.

This chain uses TRBV6-6 with TRBJ2-7; D may be TRBD1 (6 bases). Germline V lookup: CDR1 MNHNY, CDR2 SVGAGI (reference sequence). V was trimmed by 6 bases and J by 3 bases, leaving 21 bases between them. This CDR3 comprises 16 residues. The CDR3 region has the DNA TGTGCCAGCAGCGACGCTTCACCGGGACACCTCTACGAGCAGTACTTC. Its translation: CASSDASPGHLYEQYF.